This T cell receptor beta chain was identified in a study of post-analysis software for immune sequencing data. This clonotype was picked up a small number of times. The antigen remains unidentified. Germline lookup yields CDR1 DFQATT and CDR2 SNEGSKA (reference sequence). CDR3 size: 12 residues. Unique molecular identifiers were present in the TCR beta cDNA libraries. In TCRdb, the PCR reads were re-called with MiXCR into one record per CDR3 protein. Here the sample spans about 820,000 distinct CDR3 sequences, approximately 53% being singletons. Study findings and constraints: TRBV segments more frequent in patients than in controls numbered roughly 5 and included TRBV5-6, TRBV5-1 and TRBV20-1.

The specimen was blood. This sequence joins TRBV20-1 and TRBJ2-5, with D possibly matching TRBD2 (5 bases). Gene TRBJ2-7 matches the end of the DNA better, so the J call may be wrong. The receptor's source is a girl aged 5-17 years with multiple sclerosis. CDR3 loop: CSASVEGYEQYF. The CDR3 DNA reads TGCAGTGCTAGTGTAGAGGGCTACGAGCAGTACTTC.